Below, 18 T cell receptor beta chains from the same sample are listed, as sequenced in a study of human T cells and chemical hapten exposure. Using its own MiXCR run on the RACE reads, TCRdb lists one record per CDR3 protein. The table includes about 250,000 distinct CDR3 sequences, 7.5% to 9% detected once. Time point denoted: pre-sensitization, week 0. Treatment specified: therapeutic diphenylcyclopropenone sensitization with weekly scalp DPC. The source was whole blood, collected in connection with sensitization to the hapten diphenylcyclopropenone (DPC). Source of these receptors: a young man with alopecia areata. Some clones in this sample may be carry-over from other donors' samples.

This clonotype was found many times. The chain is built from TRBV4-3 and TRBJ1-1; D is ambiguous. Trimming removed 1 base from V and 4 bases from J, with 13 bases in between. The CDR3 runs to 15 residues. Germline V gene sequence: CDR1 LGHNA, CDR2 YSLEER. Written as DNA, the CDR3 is TGCGCCAGCAGCCAAGTCTCCGGGCCAGGCACTGAAGCTTTCTTT. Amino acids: CASSQVSGPGTEAFF.

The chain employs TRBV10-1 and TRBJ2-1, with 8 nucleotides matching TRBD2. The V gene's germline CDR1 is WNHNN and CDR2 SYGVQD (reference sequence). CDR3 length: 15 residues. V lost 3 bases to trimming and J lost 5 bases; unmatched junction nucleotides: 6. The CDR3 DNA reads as TGCGCCAGCAGTGAAGAGCGGGGGCCCGACAATGAGCAGTTCTTC. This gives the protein CASSEERGPDNEQFF.

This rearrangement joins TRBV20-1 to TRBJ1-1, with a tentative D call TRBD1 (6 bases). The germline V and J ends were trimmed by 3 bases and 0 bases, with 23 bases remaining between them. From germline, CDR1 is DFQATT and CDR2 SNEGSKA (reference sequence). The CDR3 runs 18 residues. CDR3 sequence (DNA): TGCAGTGCTAGCCGCCCAACCCCCGGACAGATGCTGAACACTGAAGCTTTCTTT. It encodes CSASRPTPGQMLNTEAFF.

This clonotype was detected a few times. The CDR3 DNA is TGTGCCAGCAGTTTGCTCCTGGGACTAGCGGGGGGGCAGGATACGCAGTATTTT. Translation gives CASSLLLGLAGGQDTQYF. The chain recombines TRBV28 with TRBJ2-3; 16 bases line up with TRBD2. CDR3 size: 18 residues. Germline CDR1 and CDR2: MDHEN and SYDVKM. V lost 3 bases and J lost 6; bases outside the gene matches: 9. The full variable domain, with the rest looked up from reference TRBV28 and TRBJ2-3, is DVKVTQSSRYLVKRTGEKVFLECVQDMDHENMFWYRQDPGLGLRLIYFSYDVKMKEKGDIPEGYSVSREKKERFSLILESASTNQTSMYLCASSLLLGLAGGQDTQYFGPGTRLTVL.

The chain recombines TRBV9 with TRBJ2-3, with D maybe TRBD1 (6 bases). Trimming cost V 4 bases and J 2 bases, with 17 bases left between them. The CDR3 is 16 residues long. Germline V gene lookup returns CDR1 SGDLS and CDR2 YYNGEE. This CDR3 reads CASSLAGWGLTDTQYF. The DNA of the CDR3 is TGTGCCAGCAGCCTCGCCGGGTGGGGGCTCACAGATACGCAGTATTTT.

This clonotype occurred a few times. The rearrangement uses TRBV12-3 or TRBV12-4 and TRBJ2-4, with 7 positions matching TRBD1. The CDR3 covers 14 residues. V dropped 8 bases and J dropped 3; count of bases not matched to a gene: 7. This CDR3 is CASLSGTDKNIQYF. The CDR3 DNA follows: TGTGCCAGCCTCTCCGGGACAGACAAAAACATTCAGTACTTC.

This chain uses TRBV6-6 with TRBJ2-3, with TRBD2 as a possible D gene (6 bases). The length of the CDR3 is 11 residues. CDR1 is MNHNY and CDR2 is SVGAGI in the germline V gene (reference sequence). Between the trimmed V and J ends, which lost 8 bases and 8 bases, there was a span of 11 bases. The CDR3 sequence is CASERGGTQYF. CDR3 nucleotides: TGTGCCAGCGAGAGGGGAGGTACGCAGTATTTT.

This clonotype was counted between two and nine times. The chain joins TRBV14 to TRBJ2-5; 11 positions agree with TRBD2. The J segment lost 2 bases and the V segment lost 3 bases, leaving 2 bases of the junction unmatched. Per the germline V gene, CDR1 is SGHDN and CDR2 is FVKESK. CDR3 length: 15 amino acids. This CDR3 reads CASSQRTSGQETQYF. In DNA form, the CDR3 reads TGTGCCAGCAGCCAGCGGACTAGCGGGCAAGAGACCCAGTACTTC.

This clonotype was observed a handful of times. The CDR3 DNA sequence: TGCAGTGCTAGCTCCATTGACCCCGGGACAGGAGTTCAGCCCCAGCATTTT. Translated, it gives CSASSIDPGTGVQPQHF. This chain joins TRBV20-1 and TRBJ1-5; TRBD1 agrees at 8 bases. Per the germline V gene, CDR1 is DFQATT and CDR2 is SNEGSKA (reference sequence). V lost 3 bases, J lost 6 bases, and 16 bases stayed unmatched. CDR3 length equals 17 residues.

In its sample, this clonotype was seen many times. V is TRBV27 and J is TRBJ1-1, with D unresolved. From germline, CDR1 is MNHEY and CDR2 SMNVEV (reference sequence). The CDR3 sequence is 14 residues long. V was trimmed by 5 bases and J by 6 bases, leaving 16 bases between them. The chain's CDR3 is CASSDRLGGAEAFF. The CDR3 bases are TGTGCCAGCAGTGATCGTCTGGGCGGAGCTGAAGCTTTCTTT.

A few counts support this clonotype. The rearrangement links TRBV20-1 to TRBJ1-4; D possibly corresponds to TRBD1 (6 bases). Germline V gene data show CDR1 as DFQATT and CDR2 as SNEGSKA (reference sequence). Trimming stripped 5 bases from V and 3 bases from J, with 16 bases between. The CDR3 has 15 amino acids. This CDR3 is CSAAPQGGPNEKLFF. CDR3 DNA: TGCAGTGCTGCCCCTCAAGGGGGGCCTAATGAAAAACTGTTTTTT.

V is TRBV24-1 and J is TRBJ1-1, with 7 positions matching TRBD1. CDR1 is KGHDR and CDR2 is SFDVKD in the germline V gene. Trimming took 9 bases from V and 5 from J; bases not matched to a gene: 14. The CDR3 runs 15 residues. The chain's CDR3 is CATGEGAPKATEAFF. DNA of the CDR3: TGTGCCACCGGCGAGGGGGCCCCCAAGGCGACTGAAGCTTTCTTT.

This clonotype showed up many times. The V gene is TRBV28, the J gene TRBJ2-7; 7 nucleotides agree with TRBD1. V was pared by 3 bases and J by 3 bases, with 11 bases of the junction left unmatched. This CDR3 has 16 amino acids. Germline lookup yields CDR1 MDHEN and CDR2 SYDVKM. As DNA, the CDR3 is TGTGCCAGCAGTTTTTGGACACCCCGGACAGGCTACGAGCAGTACTTC. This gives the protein CASSFWTPRTGYEQYF.

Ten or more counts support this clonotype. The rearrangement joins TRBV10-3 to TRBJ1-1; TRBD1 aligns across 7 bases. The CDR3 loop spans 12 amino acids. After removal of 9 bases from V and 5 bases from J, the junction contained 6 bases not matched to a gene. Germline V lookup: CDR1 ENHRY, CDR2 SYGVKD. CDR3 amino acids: CAIRQGRTEAFF. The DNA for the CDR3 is TGTGCCATTAGACAGGGAAGGACTGAAGCTTTCTTT.

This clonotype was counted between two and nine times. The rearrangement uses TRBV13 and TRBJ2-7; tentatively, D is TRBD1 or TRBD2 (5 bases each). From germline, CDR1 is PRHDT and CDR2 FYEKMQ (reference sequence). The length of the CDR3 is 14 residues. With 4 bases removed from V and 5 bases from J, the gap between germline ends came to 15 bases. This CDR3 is CASSSLRGVDEQYF. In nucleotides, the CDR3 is TGTGCCAGCAGCTCCCTACGGGGCGTCGACGAGCAGTACTTC.

The CDR3 region has the DNA TGTGCCAGCAGTTCGCCGGGACAAGGCTATGGCTACACCTTC. Translating gives CASSSPGQGYGYTF. The chain couples TRBV6-2 or TRBV6-3 to TRBJ1-2; TRBD1 is a possible D gene (6 bases). This CDR3 is built from 14 residues. Trimming left V 4 bases short and J 4 bases short, with 13 bases between. Germline CDR1 is MNHEY and CDR2 is SVGEGT.

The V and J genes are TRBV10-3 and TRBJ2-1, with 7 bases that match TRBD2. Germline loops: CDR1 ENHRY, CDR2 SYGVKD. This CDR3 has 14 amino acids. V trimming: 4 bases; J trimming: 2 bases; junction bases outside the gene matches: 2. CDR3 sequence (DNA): TGTGCCATCAGTGCAGGGACTACCTACAATGAGCAGTTCTTC. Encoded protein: CAISAGTTYNEQFF.

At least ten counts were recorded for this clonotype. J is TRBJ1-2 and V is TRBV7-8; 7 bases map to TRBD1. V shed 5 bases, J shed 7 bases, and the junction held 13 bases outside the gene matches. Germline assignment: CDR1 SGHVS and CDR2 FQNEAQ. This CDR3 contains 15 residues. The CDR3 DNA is TGTGCCAGCAGCCCAGGGACAGATACTTATTTTGGCTACACCTTC. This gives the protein CASSPGTDTYFGYTF.